These T cell receptor beta chains were read from a single sample in a study of identical twins. TCRdb re-analysed the 5' RACE reads in MiXCR, keeping a single row per CDR3 protein. This table has 200,000 or so distinct CDR3 sequences, approximately 15% appearing once. These records were also assigned to another study, of T cells expressing NK-cell markers.

Sequenced material: CD8+ T cells sorted from blood. These receptors all stem from a woman aged 18-29 years in good health. The CDR3 runs from the conserved cysteine through the conserved F or W.

v_call,cdr3_aa
TRBV11-2,CASSLDLSPSGLHEQFF
TRBV29-1,CSVEDPGQGDTYEQYF
TRBV9,CASSVDFRF
TRBV3-1,CASGSLRLGGTDTQYF
TRBV5-1,CASSLAGTGYGYTF
TRBV7-9,CASSPRTGGVYEQYF
TRBV12-3/TRBV12-4,CASSLRIFSFPEAFF
TRBV9,CASSVSGGAVTDTQYF
TRBV4-1,CASSQDAGGSYNEQFF
TRBV3-1,CASSQVKGWLAGPHRNTGELFF
TRBV19,CASHFSGTGELFF
TRBV9,CASSVSGTGELFF
TRBV6-2/TRBV6-3,CASSPHSGGAGETQYF
TRBV5-1,CASSSWTRDDAMELFF
TRBV5-1,CAGTLTGWETQYF
TRBV2,CASIIGQGRNREELFF
TRBV9,CASSKGGQRYGYTF
TRBV9,CASSGGTGLETQYF
TRBV6-2/TRBV6-3,CASSYSPGDRYEQYF
TRBV4-2,CASSQGDDLAPDTQYF
TRBV27,CASRDRGRNEQYF
TRBV20-1,CSARDRGGLLYEQYF
TRBV23-1,CASSQSEGWKTQYF
TRBV29-1,CSVAITGVGGYTF
TRBV16,CASSQSNGLSYNEQFF
TRBV9,CASSEIQGITEAFF
TRBV4-3,CASSQDRGSGANVLTF
TRBV7-9,CASNHGEDGYTF
TRBV9,CASSAGWTGELFF
TRBV6-1,CASRANLKALRNTEAFF
TRBV11-3,CASSLSGLAPHEQYF
TRBV6-2/TRBV6-3,CASSYLAGYNNEQFF
TRBV2,CASKELWTPLLHYEQYF
TRBV18,CASSQQGAVDAFQETQYF
TRBV28,CASSSLGALEQYF
TRBV15,CATSRDRGRVQPQHF
TRBV3-1,CASSPTGTVANTGELFF
TRBV5-1,CASSLSNEQFF
TRBV19,CASSPEAAGSSGNTIYF
TRBV27,CASTDRGSTGELFF
TRBV6-4,CASSESSGSTDTQYF
TRBV7-9,CASSPDEAGVPGYEQYF
TRBV5-1,CASSVNLAGRTTYEQYF
TRBV6-1,CASCRLAGSSYEQYF
TRBV12-3/TRBV12-4,CASSSSRETQYF
TRBV6-2/TRBV6-3,CASSWVAGGREQFF
TRBV7-2,CASSLTGLQAKNIQYF
TRBV3-1,CASCPIRVPVEEQYF
TRBV19,CASSIRGNEQFF
TRBV7-9,CASSLNPGASYNEQFF
TRBV27,CASWDTRDEQYF
TRBV12-3/TRBV12-4,CASRGQTYERYF
TRBV11-2,CASSPRLEIEQFF
TRBV5-1,CASSLVGHEQYF
TRBV12-3/TRBV12-4,CAHSWGGGAGDEQFF